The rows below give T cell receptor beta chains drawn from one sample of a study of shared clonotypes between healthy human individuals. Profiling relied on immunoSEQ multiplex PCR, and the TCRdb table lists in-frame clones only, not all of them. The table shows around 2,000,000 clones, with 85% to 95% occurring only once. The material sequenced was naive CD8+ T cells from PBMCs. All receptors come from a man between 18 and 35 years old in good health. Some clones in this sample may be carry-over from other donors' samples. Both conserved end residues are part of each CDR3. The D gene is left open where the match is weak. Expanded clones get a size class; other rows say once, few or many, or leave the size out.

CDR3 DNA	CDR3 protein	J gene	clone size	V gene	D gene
TGTGCCAGCAGCTTAGGCGGTAGTACCACAGATACGCAGTATTTT	CASSLGGSTTDTQYF	TRBJ2-3	-	TRBV7-7	-
TGTGCCAGCAGCCGCGGCCTGGAGGGCAATCAGCCCCAGCATTTT	CASSRGLEGNQPQHF	TRBJ1-5	-	TRBV7-6	-
TGTGCCAGCAGTCTTCCACAGGGCTCTGGAAACACCATATATTTT	CASSLPQGSGNTIYF	TRBJ1-3	-	TRBV28	-
TGTGCCAGCAGCCAAGACCGGGGGGTAGGGGGCAATCCCTACGAGCAGTACTTC	CASSQDRGVGGNPYEQYF	TRBJ2-7	-	TRBV14	-
TGTGCCAGCAGTCCCTTAGGGGGTAGCGGGAGAGGTTTATACAATGAGCAGTTCTTC	CASSPLGGSGRGLYNEQFF	TRBJ2-1	-	TRBV9	TRBD2
TGTGCCAGCAGCGTAACAGCGGGAGGAACCTACGAGCAGTACTTC	CASSVTAGGTYEQYF	TRBJ2-7	-	TRBV9	TRBD2
TGCGCCAGCAGCTTCCTTCCGCTACAGGGACTAGCGGGAGAAGGAGGGCCCCATGAGCAGTTCTTC	CASSFLPLQGLAGEGGPHEQFF	TRBJ2-1	-	TRBV5-1	TRBD2
TGTGCCAGCAGCCAACGGACTAGCGGATACACAGATACGCAGTATTTT	CASSQRTSGYTDTQYF	TRBJ2-3	-	TRBV13	TRBD2
TGCGCCAGCAGCCCGGGACAGGAGCAGTACTTC	CASSPGQEQYF	TRBJ2-7	-	TRBV5-1	TRBD1
TGCGCCAGCAGCCAAGAGCACCTGGATACGGCTCAGCCCCAGCATTTT	CASSQEHLDTAQPQHF	TRBJ1-5	-	TRBV4-3	-
TGCGCCAGCAGCCAGGTAGGGAATGAGCAGTTCTTC	CASSQVGNEQFF	TRBJ2-1	-	TRBV4-1	-
TGTGCCAGCAGTTTAAACGACAGGGGCAATCAGCCCCAGCATTTT	CASSLNDRGNQPQHF	TRBJ1-5	-	TRBV27	TRBD1
TGCGCCAGCAGCCACCGCAGAACCTTGAACACTGAAGCTTTCTTT	CASSHRRTLNTEAFF	TRBJ1-1	-	TRBV4-1	-
TGTGCCAGCAGCGCCTCCACGGGGCTGAACACTGAAGCTTTCTTT	CASSASTGLNTEAFF	TRBJ1-1	-	TRBV9	-
TGTGCCAGCAGCTCCCGGGACGGTAACACTGAAGCTTTCTTT	CASSSRDGNTEAFF	TRBJ1-1	-	TRBV7-8	-
TGCGCCAGCAGCCAAGGACAGGGCTTTGAAGCTTTCTTT	CASSQGQGFEAFF	TRBJ1-1	few	TRBV4-3	TRBD1
TGCGCCAGCAGCCCGGGTTTTTTGGGGGTTAACACTGAAGCTTTCTTT	CASSPGFLGVNTEAFF	TRBJ1-1	-	TRBV5-1	-
TGTGCCAGCTCCGAGGGAGACCATCAGCCCCAGCATTTT	CASSEGDHQPQHF	TRBJ1-5	-	TRBV6-5	-
TGTGCCAGCTCACCTCGGGATTTAGAATCTCTCGCGAACACTGAAGCTTTCTTT	CASSPRDLESLANTEAFF	TRBJ1-1	few	TRBV18	-
TGTGCCAGCAGCTTTGGCGTGCGGTCCTACGAGCAGTACTTC	CASSFGVRSYEQYF	TRBJ2-7	-	TRBV11-2	-
TGTGCCAGCAGTCAAGGGACAGGGGGTGCCTACGAGCAGTACTTC	CASSQGTGGAYEQYF	TRBJ2-7	-	TRBV9	TRBD1
TGTGCCAGCAGCCAAGATTCCAGGGAAGAGCAGTACTTC	CASSQDSREEQYF	TRBJ2-7	-	TRBV4-2	-
TGTGCCATCAGGGGGACCCTTTACCAAGCTAACTATGGCTACACCTTC	CAIRGTLYQANYGYTF	TRBJ1-2	-	TRBV10-3	-
TGTGCCAGTAGGGGGACTAGCGGGATCAATGAGCAGTTCTTC	CASRGTSGINEQFF	TRBJ2-1	-	TRBV19	TRBD2
TGTGCCAGCAGCCGGACTAGCGGGGCCTACGAGCAGTACTTC	CASSRTSGAYEQYF	TRBJ2-7	-	TRBV7-9	TRBD2
TGCGCCAGCAGCTTCTACAGAGATGGCTACACCTTC	CASSFYRDGYTF	TRBJ1-2	-	TRBV5-1	-
TGTGCCAGCAGCTCGAACGGACCCTACGAGCAGTACTTC	CASSSNGPYEQYF	TRBJ2-7	-	TRBV7-2	-
TGTGCCAGCGGACGGACTAGCGGTTCCTACAATGAGCAGTTCTTC	CASGRTSGSYNEQFF	TRBJ2-1	-	TRBV7-9	TRBD2
TGTGCCACCCCGGGCCCCGAGAACACTGAAGCTTTCTTT	CATPGPENTEAFF	TRBJ1-1	-	TRBV2	-
TGTGCCAGCAGCCCCGGGACTTCGGCACGAAGACAGGGGCAGTTCTTC	CASSPGTSARRQGQFF	TRBJ2-1	-	TRBV7-9	-
TGTGCCTGGAAGCTTGACCCCTACAATGAGCAGTTCTTC	CAWKLDPYNEQFF	TRBJ2-1	-	TRBV30	-
TGTGCCAGTAGTATAGGCCAACAGACTGAAGCTTTCTTT	CASSIGQQTEAFF	TRBJ1-1	-	TRBV19	-
TGCAGTGCTCGCCAGGGGACTGAGCAGTTCTTC	CSARQGTEQFF	TRBJ2-1	-	TRBV20-1	-
TGTGCCAGCAGCTTTCCCTCCCCAGGCTACGAGCAGTACTTC	CASSFPSPGYEQYF	TRBJ2-7	once	TRBV11-2	-
TGTGCCAGCAGCCCCAAAGCGGGAGGTAGGAACGAGCAGTACTTC	CASSPKAGGRNEQYF	TRBJ2-7	-	TRBV7-9	TRBD2
TGTGCCAGCAGCTTACGAGGACAGTTGAACACCGGGGAGCTGTTTTTT	CASSLRGQLNTGELFF	TRBJ2-2	-	TRBV11-2	-
TGTGCCAGCAGCCCCCGGGACAGCACCTACAATGAGCAGTTCTTC	CASSPRDSTYNEQFF	TRBJ2-1	-	TRBV7-9	TRBD1